What follows are 26 T cell receptor beta chains derived from one specimen sequenced in a study of blood T cell repertoires in COVID-19. Only in-frame clones appear in the TCRdb table, and some are missing; sequencing was by immunoSEQ multiplex PCR. Seen here are approximately 180,000 clones, 75% to 90% observed once, and the top ten hold 6.5% to 9%. Sequenced: peripheral blood. The source is a woman aged 35 to 49 with COVID-19, enrolled during active disease.

This clone was recorded once. This sequence joins TRBV9 and TRBJ2-7; the D gene is possibly TRBD1 (5 bases). V was pared by 6 bases and J by 5 bases, with 15 bases between. Germline loops: CDR1 SGDLS, CDR2 YYNGEE. The CDR3 loop spans 13 amino acids. CDR3 region: CASNPEGVHEQYF. The CDR3 DNA sequence: TGTGCCAGCAACCCCGAAGGGGTCCACGAGCAGTACTTC.

The V call is TRBV4-1, the J call TRBJ2-7; possibly TRBD2 for D (5 bases). Germline V CDR1 and CDR2: MGHRA, YSYEKL. The CDR3 extends over 15 amino acids. Between the trimmed V and J ends, which lost 6 bases and 3 bases, there was a span of 18 bases. CDR3 residues: CASRGDRDLSYEQYF. The DNA for the CDR3 is TGCGCCAGCAGGGGCGACCGGGATTTGAGCTACGAGCAGTACTTC.

The V call is TRBV7-9, the J call TRBJ2-1; the D gene is possibly TRBD2 (5 bases). Looked up from germline, CDR1 is SEHNR and CDR2 is FQNEAQ (reference sequence). The V gene lost 6 bases and the J gene lost 5 bases, with 11 bases spanning the gap. The CDR3 runs 13 residues. CDR3 in amino acids: CASRLGLHNEQFF. The CDR3, as DNA: TGTGCCAGCAGACTAGGGCTACACAATGAGCAGTTCTTC.

This chain joins TRBV11-2 and TRBJ2-7; tentatively, D is TRBD1 (5 bases). V was shortened by 4 bases and J by 7 bases, with 14 bases between the two germline ends. CDR1 and CDR2 from the germline V gene are SGHAT and FQNNGV. This CDR3 has 13 amino acids. CDR3 protein: CASSSLGAGEQYF. The CDR3 DNA reads TGTGCCAGCAGCTCCTTAGGGGCAGGAGAGCAGTACTTC.

This chain uses TRBV24-1 with TRBJ2-5, with D possibly being TRBD1 (6 bases). The germline CDR1 and CDR2 sequences are KGHDR and SFDVKD. V was clipped by 0 bases and J by 2 bases, with 12 bases between them. The CDR3 has 16 residues. CDR3 sequence: CATSDLSRGKQETQYF. The CDR3 nucleotides are TGTGCCACCAGTGATTTGTCTAGGGGGAAACAAGAGACCCAGTACTTC.

J is TRBJ1-1 and V is TRBV27; 12 nucleotides agree with TRBD1. Germline V lookup: CDR1 MNHEY, CDR2 SMNVEV (reference sequence). Trimming took 8 bases from V and 0 from J; bases not matched to a gene: 7. The CDR3 runs to 16 residues. CDR3 DNA sequence: TGTGCCAGCCACCACCGGGACAGGGGGCTGAACACTGAAGCTTTCTTT. Protein product: CASHHRDRGLNTEAFF.

This clone was detected once. V is TRBV27 and J is TRBJ2-2; 7 positions agree with TRBD1. From germline, CDR1 is MNHEY and CDR2 SMNVEV (reference sequence). The junction had 7 bases not matched to a gene; V was cut back by 5 bases and J by 1 base. The length of the CDR3 is 16 residues. The CDR3 nucleotides are TGTGCCAGCAGTATACGACAGGGCCTGAACACCGGGGAGCTGTTTTTT. Translation gives CASSIRQGLNTGELFF.

This chain uses TRBV19 with TRBJ1-2, with D maybe TRBD1 (6 bases). Trimming cost V 5 bases and J 1 base, with 11 bases left between them. The germline V gene has CDR1 LNHDA and CDR2 SQIVND (reference sequence). CDR3 length equals 14 residues. CDR3 bases: TGTGCCAGTAGTCCTTGGACAGATAACTATGGCTACACCTTC. Protein sequence: CASSPWTDNYGYTF.

This sequence joins TRBV4-1 and TRBJ1-5; 7 nucleotides align to TRBD1. J gave up 0 bases and V 1 base, and 3 bases lay outside the gene matches. Per the germline V gene, CDR1 is MGHRA and CDR2 is YSYEKL. This CDR3 is built from 16 residues. The CDR3 protein is CASSQAQGDSNQPQHF. CDR3 DNA: TGCGCCAGCAGCCAAGCTCAGGGGGATAGCAATCAGCCCCAGCATTTT.

The chain combines TRBV2 with TRBJ2-1, with D uncertain. Trimming cost V 10 bases and J 4 bases, with 20 bases left between them. Germline V gene sequence: CDR1 SNHLY, CDR2 FYNNEI. The CDR3 is 15 amino acids. The CDR3 here is CAIYPETGTYNEQFF. The CDR3 DNA sequence: TGTGCCATCTACCCCGAGACTGGAACTTACAATGAGCAGTTCTTC.

The chain couples TRBV19 to TRBJ1-1; weak D call: TRBD1 (6 bases). Trimming took 3 bases from V and 4 from J, leaving 12 bases between them. The CDR3 runs to 14 residues. The V gene's germline CDR1 is LNHDA and CDR2 SQIVND (reference sequence). CDR3 loop: CASSIVPDSTEAFF. The CDR3 DNA follows: TGTGCCAGTAGTATCGTTCCGGACAGCACTGAAGCTTTCTTT.

In the case of this clone: The same CDR3 arises from other DNA sequences in this sample as well. The V call is TRBV7-9, the J call TRBJ1-2; D is perhaps TRBD1 (5 bases). This CDR3 spans 13 amino acids. V lost 2 bases and J lost 2, with 6 bases in between. Per germline, CDR1 SEHNR and CDR2 FQNEAQ (reference sequence). The CDR3 protein is CASSLQGNYGYTF. The CDR3 DNA follows: TGTGCCAGCAGCTTACAGGGAAACTATGGCTACACCTTC.

The gene calls are TRBV13 and TRBJ1-5, with TRBD1 as a possible D gene (5 bases). The ends were cut back, 5 bases at V and 6 bases at J, with 17 bases in the middle. Germline CDR1 PRHDT, CDR2 FYEKMQ (reference sequence). The CDR3 runs to 15 residues. This chain's CDR3 is CASSLRGRGGQPQHF. In DNA, the CDR3 is TGTGCCAGCAGCCTTCGGGGGAGGGGAGGTCAGCCCCAGCATTTT. The whole variable domain, filled in from reference TRBV13 and TRBJ1-5, reads AAGVIQSPRHLIKEKRETATLKCYPIPRHDTVYWYQQGPGQDPQFLISFYEKMQSDKGSIPDRFSAQQFSDYHSELNMSSLELGDSALYFCASSLRGRGGQPQHFGDGTRLSIL.

The CDR3 reads CASSPLTSGGEAFF. The CDR3 DNA sequence: TGTGCCAGCAGCCCTCTCACTTCCGGGGGTGAAGCTTTCTTT. The J gene is TRBJ1-1, the V gene TRBV9, with a tentative D call TRBD1 (5 bases). The CDR3 loop spans 14 amino acids. The V gene's germline CDR1 is SGDLS and CDR2 YYNGEE. V was shortened by 4 bases and J by 7 bases, with 17 bases between the two germline ends.

V is TRBV6-1 and J is TRBJ2-1, with 7 bases identical to TRBD2. From germline, CDR1 is MNHNS and CDR2 SASEGT. Losses at the gene ends were 1 base for V and 0 bases for J; bases not matched to a gene: 6. CDR3 length: 17 amino acids. CDR3 bases: TGTGCCAGCAGTGAAGATAGCGGGCCCAGCTCCTACAATGAGCAGTTCTTC. Translating it yields CASSEDSGPSSYNEQFF.

This clone occurred a few times. V gene TRBV25-1 combines with J gene TRBJ1-4, with 10 nucleotides matching TRBD1. The CDR3 contains 17 residues. The germline V gene encodes CDR1 MGHDK and CDR2 SYGVNS. V lost 3 bases, J lost 0 bases, and 4 bases stayed unmatched. The DNA of the CDR3 is TGTGCCAGCAGTGATCCGGGACAGGGGCCAACTAATGAAAAACTGTTTTTT. Residues: CASSDPGQGPTNEKLFF.

This clone was detected ten times or more. The gene calls are TRBV12-3 or TRBV12-4 and TRBJ1-1; D not resolved. V lost 6 bases and J 5 bases, leaving 10 bases between the germline ends. The CDR3 length is 12 residues. As DNA, the CDR3 is TGTGCCAGCAGACTGGGCGGGACTGAAGCTTTCTTT. As protein: CASRLGGTEAFF.

The chain links TRBV2 to TRBJ1-1, with no clear D. Germline CDR1 SNHLY, CDR2 FYNNEI. CDR3 size: 15 residues. V lost 6 bases and J 11 bases, leaving 25 bases between the germline ends. Written as DNA, the CDR3 is TGTGCCAGCAGGGGTTCACAGCATGCTAATGTTCATGCTTTCTTT. It encodes CASRGSQHANVHAFF.

The chain links TRBV23-1 to TRBJ1-5, with a weak D call TRBD1 (5 bases). TRBV23-1 is an open reading frame, and its role is uncertain. The CDR3 totals 20 residues. The germline V and J ends were trimmed by 0 bases and 1 base, with 22 bases remaining between them. The CDR3 nucleotides read TGCGCCAGCAGTCAATCCTCCAGTGCCCTCGGGGGGGAAAGCAATCAGCCCCAGCATTTT. The encoded protein is CASSQSSSALGGESNQPQHF.

The gene calls are TRBV27 and TRBJ1-4; 10 bases map to TRBD1. J lost 6 bases, V lost 5 bases, and 9 bases had no gene match. This CDR3 has 16 residues. The V gene's germline CDR1 is MNHEY and CDR2 SMNVEV (reference sequence). The CDR3 region is CASSPSRQGAYEKLFF. The CDR3 coding sequence is TGTGCCAGCAGTCCAAGCAGACAGGGGGCTTATGAAAAACTGTTTTTT.

In this sample, this clone turned up a few times. V usage is TRBV24-1 and J usage is TRBJ2-7; tentatively, D is TRBD2 (6 bases). Deletions cut 3 bases from V and 2 bases from J, with 7 bases between. This CDR3 region has 13 residues. From germline, CDR1 is KGHDR and CDR2 SFDVKD. The CDR3 loop is CATSDPGAYEQYF. CDR3 in DNA: TGTGCCACCAGTGATCCGGGGGCCTACGAGCAGTACTTC.

This clone appeared once. This chain joins TRBV5-1 and TRBJ1-6; D is uncertain. Per germline, CDR1 SGHRS and CDR2 YFSETQ. V was cut by 1 base and J by 5 bases, with 7 bases left in between. The CDR3 loop spans 14 amino acids. The CDR3 loop is CASSLSSDNSPLHF. CDR3 coding DNA: TGCGCCAGCAGCTTGTCGTCTGATAATTCACCCCTCCACTTT.

CDR3 nucleotide sequence: TGTGCCAGCAGCCTCGGACACCTTAGCAATCAGCCCCAGCATTTT. Its protein is CASSLGHLSNQPQHF. The V and J genes are TRBV6-2 or TRBV6-3 and TRBJ1-5; D perhaps matches TRBD1 (5 bases). The germline V gene has CDR1 MNHEY and CDR2 SVGEGT. The CDR3 loop spans 15 amino acids. V gave up 6 bases and J gave up 0 bases, with 12 bases separating them.

Only one count was recorded for this clone. The chain employs TRBV29-1 and TRBJ1-4, with 11 bases identical to TRBD1. CDR3 length: 13 residues. With V trimmed by 3 bases and J by 10 bases, 4 bases remained unmatched. In germline, CDR1 is SQVTM, CDR2 ANQGSEA. CDR3 residues: CSVEGTGGAKLFF. The CDR3 nucleotides read TGCAGCGTTGAGGGGACAGGGGGTGCAAAACTGTTTTTT.

This chain connects TRBV28 to TRBJ2-2, with D possibly matching TRBD1 (6 bases). The length of the CDR3 is 19 residues. Trimming took 4 bases from V and 4 from J, leaving 25 bases between them. Germline V CDR1 and CDR2: MDHEN, SYDVKM. Here the CDR3 DNA reads TGTGCCAGCAGTTCTTTAGGGGGATTTACCGTCAGGGGCACCGGGGAGCTGTTTTTT. Its translation: CASSSLGGFTVRGTGELFF.

This sequence joins TRBV6-5 and TRBJ1-2, with a possible D match to TRBD1 (6 bases). Between the trimmed V and J ends, which lost 7 bases and 8 bases, there was a span of 14 bases. Germline CDR1 reads MNHEY; CDR2 reads SVGAGI. The CDR3 is made up of 12 amino acids. DNA of the CDR3: TGTGCCAGCAAAGACAGGAAAGAAGGCTACACCTTC. It specifies CASKDRKEGYTF.